The T cell receptor beta chain under discussion was sequenced for a study of T cells in Graves' hyperthyroidism and ophthalmopathy. Newly diagnosed patients aged 18 to 65 had hyperthyroidism of under 2 months' duration. The study, taken as a whole, reports: In the analysis, a 13 V-J model separated ophthalmopathy from stable hyperthyroidism.

RNA transcripts gave rise to amplified TCR beta CDR3 regions. TCR CDR3 regions were first amplified by RT-PCR with HTBI primers. TCRdb recomputed calls from the multiplex PCR reads with MiXCR, one row per CDR3 protein. The sample carries approximately 210,000 distinct CDR3 sequences, roughly 18% recorded once. In the case of this clonotype: The antigen remains unidentified. This clone may be a read error of a much larger clone one base away.

V gave up 3 bases and J gave up 7 bases; unmatched junction bases: 8. CDR1 MRHNA and CDR2 SNTAGT come from the germline V gene. The CDR3 totals 15 residues. This chain links TRBV6-4 with TRBJ2-1; 8 bases fit TRBD1. The source is a man between 50 and 59 years old with Graves' hyperthyroidism. Sequenced material: blood. In DNA form, the CDR3 reads TGTGCCAGCAGTGAAAGCCAGGGGGCAAGGAATGAGCAGTTCTTC. Its protein product is CASSESQGARNEQFF.